This T cell receptor beta chain was found in a study of identical twins. A universal primer binding site was introduced by template switching. The final cDNA contained unique molecular identifiers. Each CDR3 protein gets one entry after TCRdb re-called the 5' RACE reads with MiXCR. The sample carries 500,000 to 700,000 distinct CDR3 sequences, around 7.5% recorded once. With 0 bases clipped from V and 5 bases from J, the junction kept 7 bases outside the gene matches. CDR3 length: 16 residues. The germline V gene encodes CDR1 LGHNA and CDR2 YNFKEQ. There are many counts of this clonotype. The antigen is unknown. Study-wide points: Compared with unrelated sharing, twin-shared out-of-frame alpha sequences had more low-probability sequences. Fewer insertions were carried by abundant cord blood beta clonotypes, but none was seen in memory repertoires.

These records were also assigned to another study, of yellow fever vaccine responses in identical twins. From that report: In identical twins, vaccine T cell responses appeared partly shared and partly individual.

The sample was PBMCs. The TCR sequence derives from a woman younger than 35 in good health. The chain employs TRBV4-2 and TRBJ1-5; 7 positions agree with TRBD1. As DNA, the CDR3 is TGTGCCAGCAGCCAAGAAGGGACAGCCGTGGATCAGCCCCAGCATTTT. This translates into CASSQEGTAVDQPQHF.